This TCR beta chain derives from a study of CD8 T cells in ankylosing spondylitis. Study-level points and caveats: Ankylosing spondylitis blood appeared to carry a characteristic TCR beta motif of several highly homologous variants. Earlier authors reported some of these motif variants in reactive arthritis synovial fluid and blood. The clones that were linked to disease were reported to be significantly enriched in matched synovial fluid samples from ankylosing spondylitis patients.

V was pared by 4 bases and J by 4 bases, with 14 bases between. This CDR3 spans 14 amino acids. Making the TCR beta libraries involved quantitative 5'-RACE with molecular barcodes. One entry per CDR3 protein results from TCRdb running MiXCR on the 5' RACE reads. The table lists 450,000 or so distinct CDR3 sequences, roughly 26% of them singletons, with 0.89% in the top ten. As regards this clonotype: The antigen is not known.

This chain joins TRBV12-3 or TRBV12-4 and TRBJ2-7, with a tentative D call TRBD2 (7 bases). This receptor was taken from a male donor with ankylosing spondylitis. Material for sequencing was blood, either unsorted or a sorted T cell fraction (not recorded which). The CDR3 region is CASSSVRGLYEQYF. The CDR3 DNA sequence: TGTGCCAGCAGTTCAGTGCGGGGGCTATACGAGCAGTACTTC.